These 22 T cell receptor beta chains originate from one sample sequenced in a study of monozygotic twins with inflammatory bowel disease. With the 5' RACE reads reprocessed, TCRdb shows one record per CDR3 protein and no DNA. Its table lists some 100,000 distinct CDR3 sequences. Sequencing was done on a sample of blood. Receptors were obtained from a human donor with ulcerative colitis or Crohn's disease, or a healthy co-twin of an affected twin (not recorded which).

Here the CDR3 reads CASSLGEMGYGYTF. This chain links TRBV5-1 with TRBJ1-2. The CDR3 sequence is 14 residues long. Germline V gives CDR1 SGHRS, CDR2 YFSETQ. Full variable domain (outside the CDR3, taken from reference TRBV5-1 and TRBJ1-2): KAGVTQTPRYLIKTRGQQVTLSCSPISGHRSVSWYQQTPGQGLQFLFEYFSETQRNKGNFPGRFSGRQFSNSRSEMNVSTLELGDSALYLCASSLGEMGYGYTFGSGTRLTVV.

This rearrangement joins TRBV7-2 to TRBJ1-1; TCRdb's assignment of TRBD1 cannot be checked, as there is no DNA. Germline values: CDR1 SGHTA, CDR2 FQGNSA. The length of the CDR3 is 14 residues. This chain's CDR3 is CASSRDSINTEAFF.

This chain links TRBV20-1 with TRBJ2-7; TCRdb designates TRBD1, a call that cannot be tested without DNA. CDR1 is DFQATT, CDR2 SNEGSKA, per germline (reference sequence). CDR3 length: 11 residues. The CDR3 is CSAKGSYEQYF.

The rearrangement uses TRBV11-3 and TRBJ2-1; TCRdb names TRBD1, which stays unverified in the absence of DNA. CDR1 SGHNT and CDR2 YENEEA come from the germline V gene. CDR3 size: 16 residues. The chain's CDR3 is CASMGQGPRSYNEQFF.

The chain recombines TRBV18 with TRBJ2-5; the D call from TCRdb, TRBD1, cannot be confirmed without DNA. Germline V gene data show CDR1 as KGHSH and CDR2 as LQKENI. The CDR3 spans 15 residues. CDR3 protein: CASSPEGGNEETQYF.

This chain links TRBV7-8 with TRBJ1-4; as DNA is missing, the TRBD1 call by TCRdb cannot be tested. This CDR3 is 15 amino acids long. Looked up from germline, CDR1 is SGHVS and CDR2 is FQNEAQ. The CDR3 spells CASSFADRRNEKLFF. The whole variable domain, remainder taken from reference TRBV7-8 and TRBJ1-4, is GAGVSQSPRYKVAKRGQDVALRCDPISGHVSLFWYQQALGQGPEFLTYFQNEAQLDKSGLPSDRFFAERPEGSVSTLKIQRTQQEDSAVYLCASSFADRRNEKLFFGSGTQLSVL.

The chain has TRBV28 and TRBJ2-4; TCRdb's D gene call, TRBD1, goes unchecked for lack of DNA. The CDR3 sequence is 18 residues long. CDR1 and CDR2 (germline): MDHEN, SYDVKM. CDR3 sequence: CASSLLRGTGIAKNIQYF.

The chain is built from TRBV24-1 and TRBJ2-1; checking the TCRdb D call of TRBD1 is not possible without DNA. Germline-derived CDR1 and CDR2 are KGHDR and SFDVKD. The CDR3 contains 20 residues. The CDR3 loop reads CATSDFPGTGGKGSYNEQFF.

The rearrangement links TRBV5-1 to TRBJ2-2; TCRdb reports TRBD1, a call that lacks DNA to check it against. The length of the CDR3 is 16 residues. Germline V gene data show CDR1 as SGHRS and CDR2 as YFSETQ. The CDR3 is CASSLADPGATGELFF.

V usage is TRBV20-1 and J usage is TRBJ2-1; with no DNA, the TCRdb D assignment of TRBD2 cannot be verified. This CDR3 spans 15 amino acids. From germline, CDR1 is DFQATT and CDR2 SNEGSKA (reference sequence). CDR3 residues: CSARATSGFWNEQFF.

The chain is built from TRBV6-6 and TRBJ2-2. This CDR3 region has 12 residues. CDR1 and CDR2 (germline): MNHNY, SVGAGI (reference sequence). CDR3 residues: CASTKNTGELFF.

This sequence joins TRBV9 and TRBJ2-7; TCRdb's D call, TRBD2, is unchecked because there is no DNA. The V gene's germline CDR1 is SGDLS and CDR2 YYNGEE. The CDR3 has 18 residues. The CDR3 is CASTIDDCAGFCNREQYF. The complete variable domain, with remaining parts taken from reference TRBV9 and TRBJ2-7, reads DSGVTQTPKHLITATGQRVTLRCSPRSGDLSVYWYQQSLDQGLQFLIQYYNGEERAKGNILERFSAQQFPDLHSELNLSSLELGDSALYFCASTIDDCAGFCNREQYFGPGTRLTVT.

This chain links TRBV14 with TRBJ2-3; TCRdb names TRBD1, which stays unverified in the absence of DNA. Germline loops: CDR1 SGHDN, CDR2 FVKESK. The CDR3 has 19 amino acids. The CDR3 loop reads CASSQDMGQGWLSRDTQYF.

This chain uses TRBV11-2 with TRBJ2-3; TCRdb gives TRBD2 as the D gene, but with no DNA this cannot be confirmed. The CDR3 length is 16 residues. The V gene's germline CDR1 is SGHAT and CDR2 FQNNGV. CDR3 loop: CASSTSRDFSTDTQYF.

The V gene is TRBV6-1, the J gene TRBJ1-4. The CDR3 runs 15 residues. The V gene's germline CDR1 is MNHNS and CDR2 SASEGT. The CDR3: CASSPSLGLNEKLFF.

The chain joins TRBV5-5 to TRBJ2-3; TCRdb picks TRBD2, but there is no DNA to check that call. Germline V gene data show CDR1 as SGHKS and CDR2 as YYEKEE (reference sequence). The CDR3 is 16 amino acids. This CDR3 reads CASSLDLAGGTDTQYF.

The chain combines TRBV20-1 with TRBJ2-7. The length of the CDR3 is 12 residues. Germline V gene sequence: CDR1 DFQATT, CDR2 SNEGSKA (reference sequence). The CDR3 is CSASKPPYEQYF.

This chain joins TRBV5-1 and TRBJ1-2; TCRdb names TRBD1, which stays unverified in the absence of DNA. The CDR3 is made up of 13 amino acids. The germline V gene encodes CDR1 SGHRS and CDR2 YFSETQ. CDR3 region: CASSSGGRYGYTF.

The CDR3 sequence is CASSLWDRGADTEAFF. The J gene is TRBJ1-1, the V gene TRBV7-9; the TRBD1 assignment by TCRdb is unverifiable without DNA. CDR1 is SEHNR and CDR2 is FQNEAQ in the germline V gene (reference sequence). This CDR3 is 16 amino acids long.

This chain joins TRBV19 and TRBJ2-1; TCRdb's D gene call, TRBD2, goes unchecked for lack of DNA. The CDR3 is made up of 16 amino acids. Germline V gene sequence: CDR1 LNHDA, CDR2 SQIVND (reference sequence). CDR3 sequence: CASRGLAGISYNEQFF.

V and J are TRBV12-3 or TRBV12-4 and TRBJ1-5; without DNA, the TCRdb call of TRBD1 cannot be checked. The CDR3 loop spans 14 amino acids. CDR3 sequence: CASSLGGGREPQHF.

V is TRBV18 and J is TRBJ1-5; TCRdb's D call, TRBD1, is unchecked because there is no DNA. The CDR3 length is 16 residues. The germline CDR1 and CDR2 sequences are KGHSH and LQKENI. This CDR3 is CASSPQGVYGNQPQHF.